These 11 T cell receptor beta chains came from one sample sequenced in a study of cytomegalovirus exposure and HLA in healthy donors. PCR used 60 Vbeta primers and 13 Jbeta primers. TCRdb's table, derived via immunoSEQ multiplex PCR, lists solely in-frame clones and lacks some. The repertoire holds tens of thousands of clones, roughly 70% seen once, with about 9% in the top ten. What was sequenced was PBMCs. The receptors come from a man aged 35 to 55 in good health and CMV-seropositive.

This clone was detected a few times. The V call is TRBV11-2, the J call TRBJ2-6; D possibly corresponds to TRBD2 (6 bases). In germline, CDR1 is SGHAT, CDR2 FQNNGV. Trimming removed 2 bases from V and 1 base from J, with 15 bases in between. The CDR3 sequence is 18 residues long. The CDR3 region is CASSLFLQRASGANVLTF. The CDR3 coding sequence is TGTGCCAGCAGCTTATTCCTACAGCGGGCGTCTGGGGCCAACGTCCTGACTTTC. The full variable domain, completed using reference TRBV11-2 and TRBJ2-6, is EAGVAQSPRYKIIEKRQSVAFWCNPISGHATLYWYQQILGQGPKLLIQFQNNGVVDDSQLPKDRFSAERLKGVDSTLKIQPAKLEDSAVYLCASSLFLQRASGANVLTFGAGSRLTVL.

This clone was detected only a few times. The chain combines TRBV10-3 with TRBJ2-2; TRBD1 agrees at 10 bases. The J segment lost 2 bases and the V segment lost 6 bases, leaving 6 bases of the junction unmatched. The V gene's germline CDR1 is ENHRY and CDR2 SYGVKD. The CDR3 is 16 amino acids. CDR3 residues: CAISSTGGVNTGELFF. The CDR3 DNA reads TGTGCCATCAGCTCGACAGGGGGCGTCAACACCGGGGAGCTGTTTTTT.

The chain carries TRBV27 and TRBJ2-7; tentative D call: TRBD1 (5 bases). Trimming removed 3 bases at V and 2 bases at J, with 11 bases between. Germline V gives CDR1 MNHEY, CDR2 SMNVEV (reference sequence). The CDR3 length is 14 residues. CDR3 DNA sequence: TGTGCCAGCAGTTTGGGGCGAACCGCCTACGAGCAGTACTTC. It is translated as CASSLGRTAYEQYF.

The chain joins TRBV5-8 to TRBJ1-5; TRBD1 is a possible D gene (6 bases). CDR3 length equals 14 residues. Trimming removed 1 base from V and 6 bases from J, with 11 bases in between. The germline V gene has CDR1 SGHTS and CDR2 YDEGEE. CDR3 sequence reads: CASSLQGQVQPQHF. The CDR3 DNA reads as TGTGCCAGCAGCTTGCAGGGGCAGGTTCAGCCCCAGCATTTT.

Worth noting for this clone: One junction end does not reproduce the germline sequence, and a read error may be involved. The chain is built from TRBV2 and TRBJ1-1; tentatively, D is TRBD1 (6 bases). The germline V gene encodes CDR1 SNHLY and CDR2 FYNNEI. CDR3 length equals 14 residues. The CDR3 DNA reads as TGTGCCAGCAGTACCCAACGAAGACAGGCCGATAGTCTCTTT. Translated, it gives CASSTQRRQADSLF.

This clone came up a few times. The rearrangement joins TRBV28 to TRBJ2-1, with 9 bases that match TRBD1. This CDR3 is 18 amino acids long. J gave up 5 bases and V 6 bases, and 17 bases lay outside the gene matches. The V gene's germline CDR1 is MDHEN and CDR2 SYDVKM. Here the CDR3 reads CASSQLISDRGYDNEQFF. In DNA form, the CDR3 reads TGTGCCAGCAGCCAACTAATATCGGACAGGGGATATGACAATGAGCAGTTCTTC.

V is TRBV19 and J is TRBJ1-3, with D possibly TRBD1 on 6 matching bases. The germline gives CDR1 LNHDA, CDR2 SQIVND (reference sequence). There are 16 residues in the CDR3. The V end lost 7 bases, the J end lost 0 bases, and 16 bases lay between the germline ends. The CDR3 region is CASTLIQGHSGNTIYF. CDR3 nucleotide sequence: TGTGCCAGTACCCTGATACAGGGACACTCTGGAAACACCATATATTTT.

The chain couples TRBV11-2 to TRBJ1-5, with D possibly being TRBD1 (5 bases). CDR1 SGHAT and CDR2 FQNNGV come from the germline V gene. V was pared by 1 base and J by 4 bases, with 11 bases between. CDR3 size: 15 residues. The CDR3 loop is CASSLGGRPNQPQHF. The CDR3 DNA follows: TGTGCCAGCAGCTTAGGGGGCAGACCTAATCAGCCCCAGCATTTT.

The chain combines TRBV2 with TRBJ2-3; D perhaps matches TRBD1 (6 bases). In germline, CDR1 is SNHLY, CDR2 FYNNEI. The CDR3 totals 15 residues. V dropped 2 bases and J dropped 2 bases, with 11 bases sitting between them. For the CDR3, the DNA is TGTGCCAGCAGTGAAATCAACAGGGTCACAGATACGCAGTATTTT. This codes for CASSEINRVTDTQYF. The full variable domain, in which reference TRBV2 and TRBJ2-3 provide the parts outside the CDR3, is EPEVTQTPSHQVTQMGQEVILRCVPISNHLYFYWYRQILGQKVEFLVSFYNNEISEKSEIFDDQFSVERPDGSNFTLKIRSTKLEDSAMYFCASSEINRVTDTQYFGPGTRLTVL.

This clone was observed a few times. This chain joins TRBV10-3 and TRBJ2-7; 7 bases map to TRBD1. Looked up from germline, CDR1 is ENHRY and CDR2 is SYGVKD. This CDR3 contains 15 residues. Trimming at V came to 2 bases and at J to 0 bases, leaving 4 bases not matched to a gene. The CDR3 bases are TGTGCCATCAGTGAGGGACAGGTCACCTCCTACGAGCAGTACTTC. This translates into CAISEGQVTSYEQYF.

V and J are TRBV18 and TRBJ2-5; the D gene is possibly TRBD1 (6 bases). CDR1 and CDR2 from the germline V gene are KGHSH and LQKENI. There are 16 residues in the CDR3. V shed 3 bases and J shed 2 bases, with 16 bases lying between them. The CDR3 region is CASSPLPRTVQETQYF. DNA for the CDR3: TGTGCCAGCTCACCCTTACCTAGGACAGTACAAGAGACCCAGTACTTC.